These 27 T cell receptor beta chains originate from one sample sequenced in a study of shared clonotypes between healthy human individuals. Profiled with immunoSEQ multiplex PCR; TCRdb holds only in-frame clones, not every one. The data show about 2.4 million clones, with 85% to 95% seen just once and roughly 0.14% held by the top ten. The specimen was naive CD4+ T cells sorted from blood. The sample's subset: CD45RA+ positively selected. These TCRs come from a young man in good health.

A word on this clone: Different DNA sequences within this sample yield the same CDR3. The gene calls are TRBV9 and TRBJ2-1; D unclear. V was cut by 0 bases and J by 4 bases, with 5 bases left in between. The CDR3 is made up of 13 amino acids. Germline V CDR1 and CDR2: SGDLS, YYNGEE. CDR3 coding DNA: TGTGCCAGCAGCGTAGCTGTGTACAATGAGCAGTTCTTC. Protein sequence: CASSVAVYNEQFF.

The chain carries TRBV19 and TRBJ1-2; a weak D match, TRBD1 (5 bases). Trimming took off 5 bases at V and 8 bases at J, with 21 bases between the two ends. The CDR3 runs 15 residues. Germline lookup yields CDR1 LNHDA and CDR2 SQIVND (reference sequence). The DNA for the CDR3 is TGTGCCAGTAGTGCATGTCGGGACTGCGGCGGCGGCTACACCTTC. Residues: CASSACRDCGGGYTF.

The chain combines TRBV7-2 with TRBJ1-1, with a possible D match to TRBD1 (6 bases). This CDR3 comprises 16 residues. V lost 5 bases and J 0 bases, leaving 16 bases between the germline ends. The germline CDR1 and CDR2 sequences are SGHTA and FQGNSA. The CDR3 loop is CASSLGQLGMNTEAFF. Written as DNA, the CDR3 is TGTGCCAGCAGCCTTGGACAGTTAGGAATGAACACTGAAGCTTTCTTT. Complete variable domain (other parts from reference TRBV7-2 and TRBJ1-1): GAGVSQSPSNKVTEKGKDVELRCDPISGHTALYWYRQSLGQGLEFLIYFQGNSAPDKSGLPSDRFSAERTGGSVSTLTIQRTQQEDSAVYLCASSLGQLGMNTEAFFGQGTRLTVV.

The CDR3 sequence is CASSSIGTGVTEAFF. Written as DNA, the CDR3 is TGTGCCAGCAGCTCGATCGGGACAGGGGTCACTGAAGCTTTCTTT. The gene calls are TRBV7-9 and TRBJ1-1; 10 bases map to TRBD1. J gave up 4 bases and V 4 bases, and 6 bases lay outside the gene matches. The CDR3 has 15 amino acids. Germline lookup yields CDR1 SEHNR and CDR2 FQNEAQ (reference sequence). The full variable domain, rest sourced from reference TRBV7-9 and TRBJ1-1, is DTGVSQNPRHKITKRGQNVTFRCDPISEHNRLYWYRQTLGQGPEFLTYFQNEAQLEKSRLLSDRFSAERPKGSFSTLEIQRTEQGDSAMYLCASSSIGTGVTEAFFGQGTRLTVV.

The chain links TRBV30 to TRBJ1-5, with 7 bases fitting TRBD1. Germline CDR1 reads GTSNPN; CDR2 reads SVGIG (reference sequence). CDR3 length: 17 amino acids. The J segment lost 8 bases and the V segment lost 2 bases, leaving 18 bases of the junction unmatched. CDR3 region: CAWSPPQGSARFEPQHF. As DNA, the CDR3 is TGTGCCTGGAGTCCTCCACAGGGGTCAGCAAGGTTTGAGCCCCAGCATTTT. Full variable domain (outside the CDR3, taken from reference TRBV30 and TRBJ1-5): SQTIHQWPATLVQPVGSPLSLECTVEGTSNPNLYWYRQAAGRGLQLLFYSVGIGQISSEVPQNLSASRPQDRQFILSSKKLLLSDSGFYLCAWSPPQGSARFEPQHFGDGTRLSIL.

The V gene is TRBV29-1, the J gene TRBJ2-3, with D unresolved. With 3 bases removed from V and 3 bases from J, the gap between germline ends came to 13 bases. The CDR3 has 14 residues. Germline CDR1 reads SQVTM; CDR2 reads ANQGSEA. The CDR3 region has the DNA TGCAGCGTTGATTCGGAGAGGCTGACAGATACGCAGTATTTT. As protein: CSVDSERLTDTQYF.

The chain carries TRBV7-9 and TRBJ2-7; possibly TRBD2 for D (6 bases). V gave up 5 bases and J gave up 3 bases, with 20 bases separating them. The CDR3 has 16 amino acids. Germline V lookup: CDR1 SEHNR, CDR2 FQNEAQ (reference sequence). CDR3 sequence: CASSEGRGRGRYEQYF. In DNA, the CDR3 is TGTGCCAGCAGCGAAGGGCGGGGCCGGGGCCGCTACGAGCAGTACTTC.

The gene calls are TRBV9 and TRBJ2-2; D possibly corresponds to TRBD1 (6 bases). CDR1 SGDLS and CDR2 YYNGEE come from the germline V gene. The CDR3 sequence is 15 residues long. V lost 4 bases and J 3 bases, leaving 13 bases between the germline ends. The CDR3 DNA is TGTGCCAGCAGCTTTACAGGGCAGGACACCGGGGAGCTGTTTTTT. It codes for CASSFTGQDTGELFF.

The V and J genes are TRBV30 and TRBJ2-7; 10 bases are a match to TRBD2. Germline V gene data show CDR1 as GTSNPN and CDR2 as SVGIG (reference sequence). The junction had 11 bases not matched to a gene; V was cut back by 0 bases and J by 3 bases. The CDR3 runs to 17 residues. The CDR3 nucleotides read TGTGCCTGGAGTGTACAACGTCTAGCGGGGGTAGTCTACGAGCAGTACTTC. This codes for CAWSVQRLAGVVYEQYF.

The V call is TRBV25-1, the J call TRBJ1-3; no clear D. V lost 7 bases and J 8 bases, leaving 21 bases between the germline ends. This CDR3 has 15 residues. From germline, CDR1 is MGHDK and CDR2 SYGVNS. CDR3 nucleotides: TGTGCCAGCAACGAAGGGATGGGCCTCGGGGACACCATATATTTT. It specifies CASNEGMGLGDTIYF.

The chain employs TRBV11-2 and TRBJ1-4, with D possibly TRBD1 on 5 matching bases. Trimming removed 0 bases from V and 4 bases from J, with 12 bases in between. The CDR3 is made up of 16 amino acids. Looked up from germline, CDR1 is SGHAT and CDR2 is FQNNGV. Here the CDR3 DNA reads TGTGCCAGCAGCTTAGATCTAAAGGGGAGTAATGAAAAACTGTTTTTT. This translates into CASSLDLKGSNEKLFF.

Worth noting for this clone: Other DNA sequences within the sample encode an identical CDR3. The rearrangement uses TRBV18 and TRBJ2-3, with D uncertain. Trimming removed 1 base at V and 2 bases at J, with 10 bases between. Germline V gives CDR1 KGHSH, CDR2 LQKENI. The CDR3 is 15 amino acids. CDR3 sequence (DNA): TGTGCCAGCTCACCACTTCCCGGCGTCACAGATACGCAGTATTTT. It yields the protein CASSPLPGVTDTQYF. The variable domain in full, completed from reference TRBV18 and TRBJ2-3, reads NAGVMQNPRHLVRRRGQEARLRCSPMKGHSHVYWYRQLPEEGLKFMVYLQKENIIDESGMPKERFSAEFPKEGPSILRIQQVVRGDSAAYFCASSPLPGVTDTQYFGPGTRLTVL.

The chain recombines TRBV18 with TRBJ2-7, with D unclear. The CDR3 is 13 amino acids. The V end lost 4 bases, the J end lost 2 bases, and 9 bases lay between the germline ends. From germline, CDR1 is KGHSH and CDR2 LQKENI. CDR3 loop: CASSLQNPYEQYF. DNA of the CDR3: TGTGCCAGCTCACTGCAGAATCCCTACGAGCAGTACTTC.

The J gene is TRBJ2-7, the V gene TRBV10-3, with TRBD1 identical over 9 bases. J lost 11 bases, V lost 2 bases, and 4 bases had no gene match. Germline values: CDR1 ENHRY, CDR2 SYGVKD. The length of the CDR3 is 12 residues. The DNA of the CDR3 is TGTGCCATCAGTGAGCCTGACAGGGGGAAGTACTTC. Its protein is CAISEPDRGKYF.

The V call is TRBV7-8, the J call TRBJ1-4; possibly TRBD1 for D (6 bases). Trimming pared 7 bases from V and 8 bases from J, leaving 26 bases between. Germline V gene lookup returns CDR1 SGHVS and CDR2 FQNEAQ. There are 17 residues in the CDR3. The CDR3 nucleotides read TGTGCCAGCACCCTTAGGTTGTTTCAGGGGTCGGACGAAAAACTGTTTTTT. Its protein product is CASTLRLFQGSDEKLFF.

The rearrangement joins TRBV6-6 to TRBJ1-5; possibly TRBD1 for D (5 bases). This CDR3 has 16 amino acids. Germline V gene sequence: CDR1 MNHNY, CDR2 SVGAGI (reference sequence). Trimming took 2 bases from V and 1 from J, leaving 12 bases between them. The CDR3 DNA follows: TGTGCCAGCAGTTACCTCGGGTGGGACAGCAATCAGCCCCAGCATTTT. It yields the protein CASSYLGWDSNQPQHF.

Worth noting for this clone: A junction boundary mismatches the germline segment, possibly from a read error. V usage is TRBV4-1 and J usage is TRBJ2-1; 7 bases are a match to TRBD2. The V gene's germline CDR1 is MGHRA and CDR2 YSYEKL. The CDR3 is 16 residues long. CDR3 residues: CASSQVSGRAYDEQFF. CDR3 DNA: TGCGCCAGCAGCCAAGTGAGTGGGAGGGCCTACGATGAGCAGTTCTTC.

The chain carries TRBV18 and TRBJ1-2, with a tentative D call TRBD1 (5 bases). The V gene's germline CDR1 is KGHSH and CDR2 LQKENI. The length of the CDR3 is 16 residues. V was clipped by 5 bases and J by 6 bases, with 22 bases between them. The CDR3 is CASSFQGGGQFDGYTF. CDR3 DNA: TGTGCCAGCTCATTCCAGGGAGGAGGGCAATTTGATGGCTACACCTTC.

Here the CDR3 DNA reads TGCGCCAGCAGCCCGCGGACCGGCCTAGGTTCACCCCTCCACTTT. Translation gives CASSPRTGLGSPLHF. The chain joins TRBV5-1 to TRBJ1-6; no definite D call. V dropped 4 bases and J dropped 9 bases, with 17 bases sitting between them. The CDR3 length is 15 residues. Per germline, CDR1 SGHRS and CDR2 YFSETQ.

The chain carries TRBV11-2 and TRBJ1-3; D uncertain. V lost 3 bases, J lost 4 bases, and 13 bases lay in between. This CDR3 contains 15 residues. Germline assignment: CDR1 SGHAT and CDR2 FQNNGV. CDR3 amino acids: CASSLGSTVGNTIYF. The CDR3 bases are TGTGCCAGCAGCTTGGGGAGCACTGTGGGAAACACCATATATTTT.

The rearrangement uses TRBV5-8 and TRBJ1-4, with TRBD1 identical over 8 bases. The CDR3 spans 14 residues. Germline loops: CDR1 SGHTS, CDR2 YDEGEE. After removal of 3 bases from V and 11 bases from J, the junction contained 9 bases not matched to a gene. The CDR3 DNA sequence: TGTGCCAGCAGCTCTGACAGGACAGGGTTGAAACTGTTTTTT. This sequence encodes CASSSDRTGLKLFF.

CDR3 protein: CASSEDLPSYEQYF. The CDR3 DNA reads as TGTGCCAGCAGTGAAGATCTTCCATCCTACGAGCAGTACTTC. V usage is TRBV2 and J usage is TRBJ2-7; the D is unclear. Germline lookup yields CDR1 SNHLY and CDR2 FYNNEI. V gave up 1 base and J gave up 1 base, with 8 bases separating them. This CDR3 is 14 amino acids long.

The chain combines TRBV7-2 with TRBJ1-5; D is undetermined. The CDR3 spans 16 residues. Between the trimmed V and J ends, which lost 2 bases and 1 base, there was a span of 12 bases. CDR1 is SGHTA and CDR2 is FQGNSA in the germline V gene. CDR3 amino acids: CASSLKLDGSNQPQHF. The CDR3 region has the DNA TGTGCCAGCAGCTTAAAATTGGACGGGAGCAATCAGCCCCAGCATTTT.

With respect to this clone: The same CDR3 is also encoded by other DNA sequences in this sample. This chain connects TRBV5-1 to TRBJ2-3; the D is unclear. With 0 bases removed from V and 0 bases from J, the gap between germline ends came to 8 bases. This CDR3 contains 15 residues. Germline V gives CDR1 SGHRS, CDR2 YFSETQ. For the CDR3, the DNA is TGCGCCAGCAGCTTGGGACACGCTAGCACAGATACGCAGTATTTT. Its protein product is CASSLGHASTDTQYF.

This chain uses TRBV6-5 with TRBJ2-3, with 7 nucleotides matching TRBD1. The CDR3 loop spans 15 amino acids. Germline assignment: CDR1 MNHEY and CDR2 SVGAGI. With V trimmed by 6 bases and J by 6 bases, 12 bases remained unmatched. In nucleotides, the CDR3 is TGTGCCAGCAGCTACGAACAGGGGAATGGCGATACGCAGTATTTT. Translation gives CASSYEQGNGDTQYF.

This chain connects TRBV6-1 to TRBJ1-2; maybe TRBD1 (6 bases). This CDR3 has 13 amino acids. Trimming pared 6 bases from V and 4 bases from J, leaving 12 bases between. Germline assignment: CDR1 MNHNS and CDR2 SASEGT. The DNA of the CDR3 is TGTGCCAGCAGCCAAGACAGGATCTATGGCTACACCTTC. Encoded protein: CASSQDRIYGYTF.

The chain employs TRBV6-5 and TRBJ1-1; possibly TRBD1 for D (5 bases). The CDR3 length is 12 residues. The ends were cut back, 8 bases at V and 1 base at J, with 8 bases in the middle. CDR1 MNHEY and CDR2 SVGAGI come from the germline V gene. CDR3 bases: TGTGCCAGCGGGGGTCAGAACACTGAAGCTTTCTTT. Translated, it gives CASGGQNTEAFF.